These 17 T cell receptor beta chains were sequenced from one sample in a study of T cell changes during pregnancy in multiple sclerosis. Here immunoSEQ multiplex PCR was the method, and the copy in TCRdb shows in-frame clones only, minus some. The sample contains about 46,000 clones, around 90% of which appear only once. This material consisted of CD8+ T cells from peripheral blood mononuclear cells, taken after pregnancy. These receptors came from a female donor with multiple sclerosis, enrolled in a pregnancy study.

V usage is TRBV19 and J usage is TRBJ2-1, with D possibly TRBD1 on 5 matching bases. The V gene's germline CDR1 is LNHDA and CDR2 SQIVND (reference sequence). The CDR3 length is 15 residues. V was pared by 7 bases and J by 2 bases, with 15 bases between. Here the CDR3 DNA reads TGTGCCAGTACCGTCACCGAAGGGGCCTACAATGAGCAGTTCTTC. Protein sequence: CASTVTEGAYNEQFF.

The CDR3 nucleotides are TGCAGCGTTGTCCAGACAGGGACCTACGAGCAGTACTTC. Translating gives CSVVQTGTYEQYF. This chain joins TRBV29-1 and TRBJ2-5, with TRBD1 matching 7 bases. The DNA end lines up better with TRBJ2-7; the J call may be wrong. Germline values: CDR1 SQVTM, CDR2 ANQGSEA. The CDR3 has 13 amino acids.

The chain uses TRBV4-1 and TRBJ2-3; the D gene is possibly TRBD1 (6 bases). CDR1 and CDR2 from the germline V gene are MGHRA and YSYEKL. The CDR3 is made up of 16 amino acids. The V and J ends lost 0 bases and 1 base respectively, with 11 bases between them. CDR3 sequence: CASSQDDRMGTDTQYF. CDR3 DNA sequence: TGCGCCAGCAGCCAAGACGACAGGATGGGCACAGATACGCAGTATTTT.

The sample holds one count of this clone. This rearrangement joins TRBV19 to TRBJ2-2; 9 positions agree with TRBD2. Germline-derived CDR1 and CDR2 are LNHDA and SQIVND (reference sequence). V gave up 9 bases and J gave up 1 base; unmatched junction bases: 9. CDR3 size: 16 residues. CDR3 sequence: CASHRLADVNTGELFF. The DNA of the CDR3 is TGTGCCAGCCACCGACTAGCGGATGTGAACACCGGGGAGCTGTTTTTT.

The rearrangement uses TRBV7-2 and TRBJ1-3; perhaps TRBD1 as D (5 bases). Trimming stripped 5 bases from V and 4 bases from J, with 21 bases between. The CDR3 has 17 amino acids. CDR1 SGHTA and CDR2 FQGNSA come from the germline V gene. This chain's CDR3 is CASSPQGWQLRGNTIYF. As DNA, the CDR3 is TGTGCCAGCAGCCCGCAGGGTTGGCAATTAAGGGGAAACACCATATATTTT.

The chain combines TRBV5-1 with TRBJ1-5, with 8 bases that match TRBD1. V shed 7 bases and J 7 bases; nucleotides not matched to a gene: 13. The CDR3 extends over 15 amino acids. Germline V gene lookup returns CDR1 SGHRS and CDR2 YFSETQ. CDR3 amino acids: CASSTGDGSGQPQHF. In DNA form, the CDR3 reads TGCGCCAGCTCGACAGGGGACGGATCGGGGCAGCCCCAGCATTTT.

The chain is built from TRBV2 and TRBJ2-4; possibly TRBD2 for D (7 bases). Germline V gene lookup returns CDR1 SNHLY and CDR2 FYNNEI. The V and J ends lost 1 base and 6 bases respectively, with 10 bases between them. The CDR3 consists of 14 residues. The DNA for the CDR3 is TGTGCCAGCAGTGAAGAGGGGGGGGGAAACATTCAGTACTTC. Translating it yields CASSEEGGGNIQYF.

CDR3 coding DNA: TGTGCCAGCAGTTACGGGAGTGCTGGGGCCAACGTCCTGACTTTC. Translated, it gives CASSYGSAGANVLTF. The rearrangement links TRBV6-5 to TRBJ2-6; a weak D match, TRBD2 (5 bases). The CDR3 loop spans 15 amino acids. V gave up 2 bases and J gave up 2 bases, with 7 bases separating them. In germline, CDR1 is MNHEY, CDR2 SVGAGI.

The rearrangement links TRBV19 to TRBJ2-1; 8 bases agree with TRBD1. CDR3 length equals 14 residues. V was pared by 5 bases and J by 3 bases, with 3 bases of the junction left unmatched. From germline, CDR1 is LNHDA and CDR2 SQIVND (reference sequence). The CDR3 is CASSLGTGYNEQFF. The CDR3, as DNA: TGTGCCAGTAGTCTAGGGACAGGCTACAATGAGCAGTTCTTC. Based on the CDR3 plus reference TRBV19 and TRBJ2-1, the full variable domain is DGGITQSPKYLFRKEGQNVTLSCEQNLNHDAMYWYRQDPGQGLRLIYYSQIVNDFQKGDIAEGYSVSREKKESFPLTVTSAQKNPTAFYLCASSLGTGYNEQFFGPGTRLTVL.

The chain employs TRBV7-3 and TRBJ1-1, with D unclear. The CDR3 is made up of 12 amino acids. Trimming cost V 5 bases and J 6 bases, with 10 bases left between them. CDR1 and CDR2 from the germline V gene are SGHTA and FQGTGA. CDR3 sequence: CASSADGAEAFF. The CDR3 bases are TGTGCCAGCAGCGCTGACGGGGCTGAAGCTTTCTTT. The whole variable domain, filled in from reference TRBV7-3 and TRBJ1-1, reads GAGVSQTPSNKVTEKGKYVELRCDPISGHTALYWYRQSLGQGPEFLIYFQGTGAADDSGLPNDRFFAVRPEGSVSTLKIQRTERGDSAVYLCASSADGAEAFFGQGTRLTVV.

This sequence joins TRBV2 and TRBJ2-2; D unresolved. V gave up 7 bases and J gave up 2 bases, with 8 bases separating them. There are 13 residues in the CDR3. Germline V CDR1 and CDR2: SNHLY, FYNNEI. The CDR3 sequence: CASTDPNTGELFF. Here the CDR3 DNA reads TGTGCCAGCACTGACCCTAACACCGGGGAGCTGTTTTTT.

The rearrangement links TRBV6-4 to TRBJ1-5; D remains ambiguous. Trimming left V 3 bases short and J 2 bases short, with 5 bases between. This CDR3 is built from 13 residues. In germline, CDR1 is MRHNA, CDR2 SNTAGT. CDR3 DNA: TGTGCCAGCAGTGAAGGAGGCAATCAGCCCCAGCATTTT. Protein sequence: CASSEGGNQPQHF.

The chain employs TRBV13 and TRBJ2-1; 7 bases fit TRBD2. The CDR3 extends over 14 amino acids. Germline CDR1 and CDR2: PRHDT and FYEKMQ (reference sequence). V dropped 3 bases and J dropped 4; count of bases not matched to a gene: 3. Here the CDR3 reads CASSLTSWYNEQFF. In DNA form, the CDR3 reads TGTGCCAGCAGCTTGACTAGCTGGTACAATGAGCAGTTCTTC. Combining the CDR3 with reference TRBV13 and TRBJ2-1 gives the whole variable domain AAGVIQSPRHLIKEKRETATLKCYPIPRHDTVYWYQQGPGQDPQFLISFYEKMQSDKGSIPDRFSAQQFSDYHSELNMSSLELGDSALYFCASSLTSWYNEQFFGPGTRLTVL.

The rearrangement uses TRBV11-2 and TRBJ2-1; 7 bases are a match to TRBD2. From germline, CDR1 is SGHAT and CDR2 FQNNGV. V shed 1 base and J 5 bases; nucleotides not matched to a gene: 8. The CDR3 is made up of 16 amino acids. The CDR3 DNA follows: TGTGCCAGCAGCTTAGGGGGGGGGACTCGACACAATGAGCAGTTCTTC. The encoded protein is CASSLGGGTRHNEQFF.

This rearrangement joins TRBV5-1 to TRBJ1-6; TRBD1 aligns across 9 bases. CDR1 and CDR2 (germline): SGHRS, YFSETQ. This CDR3 has 16 amino acids. J gave up 10 bases and V 2 bases, and 10 bases lay outside the gene matches. The CDR3 protein is CASSLHYRGRISPLHF. Here the CDR3 DNA reads TGCGCCAGCAGCTTACACTACAGGGGGCGGATCTCACCCCTCCACTTT.

This chain connects TRBV7-9 to TRBJ1-1; TRBD1 might be the D (5 bases). Between the trimmed V and J ends, which lost 3 bases and 3 bases, there was a span of 8 bases. Germline V gene lookup returns CDR1 SEHNR and CDR2 FQNEAQ (reference sequence). This CDR3 is 13 amino acids long. CDR3 coding DNA: TGTGCCAGCAGCTTTCCGGGGGACACTGAAGCTTTCTTT. It is translated as CASSFPGDTEAFF.

This chain uses TRBV7-9 with TRBJ2-5; perhaps TRBD1 as D (8 bases). CDR3 size: 15 residues. Deletions cut 5 bases from V and 4 bases from J, with 17 bases between. CDR1 is SEHNR, CDR2 FQNEAQ, per germline (reference sequence). CDR3: CASSRTGRVGETQYF. The CDR3 DNA follows: TGTGCCAGCAGCCGGACAGGGAGGGTCGGAGAGACCCAGTACTTC.